The sequence of this T cell receptor (beta chain) was determined in a study of spatial heterogeneity in lung cancer. The time point is: blood at routine non-recurrence follow-up after resection. MiXCR was run by TCRdb on the 5' RACE reads, yielding one entry per CDR3 protein. The sample has over 45,000 distinct CDR3 sequences, 12% seen once. The CDR3 loop spans 17 amino acids. V dropped 9 bases and J dropped 4 bases, with 28 bases sitting between them. This chain joins TRBV12-3 or TRBV12-4 and TRBJ2-7; possibly TRBD1 for D (6 bases). This sample comprised PBMCs, obtained at follow-up. This receptor was taken from a male donor with early-stage non-small cell lung cancer. Here the CDR3 reads CASSRTEPQGFEYEQYF. In DNA, the CDR3 is TGTGCCAGTTCCAGGACGGAACCACAGGGATTCGAGTACGAGCAGTACTTC.